This T cell receptor beta chain stems from a study of beta chain features in type 1 diabetes. Germline loops: CDR1 SGHRS, CDR2 YFSETQ. Trimming cost V 0 bases and J 8 bases; bases outside gene matches: 15. The CDR3 is made up of 19 amino acids. Expressed TCRB transcripts were sequenced after all isolated RNA was converted to cDNA. Clones were read by immunoSEQ multiplex PCR, and TCRdb kept only the in-frame ones, dropping some. The sample records around 500,000 clones, 10% to 12% being singletons. This sequence originates from a woman aged 18-35 years in good health. The chain is built from TRBV5-1 and TRBJ2-1, with TRBD1 matching over 12 bases. Sequenced material: naive CD4+ T cells from blood. The CDR3, as DNA: TGCGCCAGCAGCTTGGTCGCCTTTGGCAAGGGACAGGGGGCTCATGAGCAGTTCTTC. This sequence encodes CASSLVAFGKGQGAHEQFF.